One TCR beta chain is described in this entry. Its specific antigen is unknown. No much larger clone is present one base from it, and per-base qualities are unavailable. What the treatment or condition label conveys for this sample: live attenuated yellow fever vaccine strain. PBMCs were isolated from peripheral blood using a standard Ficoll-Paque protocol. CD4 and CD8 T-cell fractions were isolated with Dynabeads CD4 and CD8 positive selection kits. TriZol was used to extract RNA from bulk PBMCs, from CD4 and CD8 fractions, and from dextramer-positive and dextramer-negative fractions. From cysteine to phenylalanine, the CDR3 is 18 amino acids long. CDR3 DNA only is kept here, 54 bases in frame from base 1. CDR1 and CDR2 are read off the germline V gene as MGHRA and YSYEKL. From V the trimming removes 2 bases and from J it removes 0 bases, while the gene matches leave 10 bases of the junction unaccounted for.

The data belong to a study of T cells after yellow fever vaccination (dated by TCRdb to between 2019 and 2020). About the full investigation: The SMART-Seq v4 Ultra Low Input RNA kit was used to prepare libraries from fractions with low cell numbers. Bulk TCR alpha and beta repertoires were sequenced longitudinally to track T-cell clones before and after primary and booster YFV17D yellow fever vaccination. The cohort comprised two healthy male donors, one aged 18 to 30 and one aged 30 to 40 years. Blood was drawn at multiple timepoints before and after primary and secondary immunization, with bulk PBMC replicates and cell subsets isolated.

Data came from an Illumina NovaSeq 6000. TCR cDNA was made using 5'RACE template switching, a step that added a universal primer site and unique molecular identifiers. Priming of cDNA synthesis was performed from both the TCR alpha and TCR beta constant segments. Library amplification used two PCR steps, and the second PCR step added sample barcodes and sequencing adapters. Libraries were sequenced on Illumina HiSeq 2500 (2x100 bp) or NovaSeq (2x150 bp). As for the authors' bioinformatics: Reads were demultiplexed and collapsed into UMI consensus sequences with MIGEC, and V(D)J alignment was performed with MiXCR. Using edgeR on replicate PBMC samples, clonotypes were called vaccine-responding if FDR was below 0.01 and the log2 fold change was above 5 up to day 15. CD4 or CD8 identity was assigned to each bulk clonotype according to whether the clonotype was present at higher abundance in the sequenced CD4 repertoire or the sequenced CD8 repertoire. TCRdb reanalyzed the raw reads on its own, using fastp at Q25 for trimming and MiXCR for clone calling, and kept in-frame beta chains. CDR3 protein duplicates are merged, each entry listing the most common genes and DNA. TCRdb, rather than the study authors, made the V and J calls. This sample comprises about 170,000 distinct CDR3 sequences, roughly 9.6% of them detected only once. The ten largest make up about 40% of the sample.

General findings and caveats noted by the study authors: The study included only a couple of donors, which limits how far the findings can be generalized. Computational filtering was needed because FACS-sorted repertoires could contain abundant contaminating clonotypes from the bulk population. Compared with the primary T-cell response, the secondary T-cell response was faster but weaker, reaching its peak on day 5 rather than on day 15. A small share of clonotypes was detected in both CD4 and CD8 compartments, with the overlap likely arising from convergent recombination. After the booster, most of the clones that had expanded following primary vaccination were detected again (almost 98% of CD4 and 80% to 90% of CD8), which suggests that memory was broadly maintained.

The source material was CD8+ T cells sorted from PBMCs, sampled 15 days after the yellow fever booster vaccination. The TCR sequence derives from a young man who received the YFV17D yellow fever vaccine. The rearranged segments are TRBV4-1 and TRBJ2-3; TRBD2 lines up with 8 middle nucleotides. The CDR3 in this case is CASSQFSSGGASTDTQYF. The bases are TGCGCCAGCAGCCAATTTTCAAGCGGGGGAGCTAGCACAGATACGCAGTATTTT.